This TCR beta chain came from a study of CD8 T cells in Susac syndrome. Study-wide findings and caveats: The study conceded that its TCR sequencing and HLA analysis involved relatively few individuals.

After extraction with the RNeasy kit, about 0.5 to 1 ug of the RNA was reverse transcribed using random hexamers. It was immunoSEQ multiplex PCR that amplified TCR beta CDR3 across 54 Vbeta and 13 Jbeta. TCRdb ran MiXCR on the immunoSEQ multiplex PCR reads and lists one entry per CDR3 protein. The sample shows about 200,000 distinct CDR3 sequences, 95% of them seen only once. As concerns this clonotype: Its antigen is unknown.

This clonotype was obtained from a human donor with multiple sclerosis. The specimen was CD4+ T cells from PBMCs.

This CDR3 reads CAWSGSPNTEAFF. CDR3 nucleotides: TGTGCCTGGAGTGGAAGTCCGAACACTGAAGCTTTCTTT. The chain employs TRBV30 and TRBJ1-1; the D is unclear. The V end was cut by 1 base, the J end by 1 base, with 7 bases between. This CDR3 is built from 13 residues. CDR1 and CDR2 (germline): GTSNPN, SVGIG (reference sequence).